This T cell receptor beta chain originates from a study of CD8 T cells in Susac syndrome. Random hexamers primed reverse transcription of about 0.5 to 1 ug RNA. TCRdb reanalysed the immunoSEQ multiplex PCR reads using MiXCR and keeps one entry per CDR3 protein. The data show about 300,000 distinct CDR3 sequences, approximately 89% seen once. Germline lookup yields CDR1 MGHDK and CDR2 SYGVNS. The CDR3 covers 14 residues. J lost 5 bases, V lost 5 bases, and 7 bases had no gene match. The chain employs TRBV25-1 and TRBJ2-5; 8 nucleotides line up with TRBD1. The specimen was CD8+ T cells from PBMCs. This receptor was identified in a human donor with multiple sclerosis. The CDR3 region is CASSKGQGMETQYF. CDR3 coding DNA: TGTGCCAGCAGTAAAGGACAGGGCATGGAGACCCAGTACTTC.